This T cell receptor beta chain came from a study of spatial heterogeneity in lung cancer (dated by TCRdb to about 2019). At the level of the whole study: Beta-chain transcripts were consistently detected in greater numbers than alpha-chain transcripts, which likely reflected higher beta-chain transcript abundance. TCR transcript counts in tumor regions correlated strongly with a T cell transcriptional module score from matched bulk RNA-seq. In the raw uncorrected reads, each unique combination of TCR and UMI appeared on average more than ten times. In non-small cell lung cancer, the study quantitatively compared TCR alpha and beta repertoires across several tumor regions, matched nontumor lung, and blood. Nonsynonymous mutation counts, determined by whole-exome sequencing of tumor tissue, were related to features of the TCR repertoire. Both alpha and beta chains were TCR-sequenced in samples taken at surgery, namely 220 tumor regions, under 80 matched nontumor lung samples and about 54 PBMC samples.

The time point label on this specimen signifies: sample taken at primary tumor resection. The donors were more than 60 patients from the lung TRACERx cohort who had early-stage, untreated non-small cell lung cancer. Without any cell sorting, TCR sequencing was performed on whole RNA extracted either from tumor and nontumor lung tissue or from cryopreserved PBMC samples. Only patients with enough RNA available from two or more tumor regions were chosen for TCR sequencing. Before being selected, tumor and adjacent nontumor lung specimens were reviewed by a lung pathologist. By its share of the sample, this clonotype is medium-sized (0.01 to 0.1%). Its cognate antigen has yet to be identified. No qualities accompany the bases; no much larger clone lies one base away. Reading the germline V gene (reference sequence) gives CDR1 DFQATT and CDR2 SNEGSKA. The V and J ends are trimmed by 2 bases and 6 bases, leaving 13 bases between them. The CDR3 covers 13 residues, taking in both the cysteine and the phenylalanine. The only DNA kept is the CDR3, 39 bases in frame from the first base.

The library was produced with 5' RACE. Instrument on record: NextSeq 500. In the TCR library protocol, a unique molecular identifier was attached to each TCR cDNA molecule so that PCR and sequencing errors could be corrected. Per the authors' processing: TCR identification, UMI-based error correction and CDR3 extraction were performed with Decombinator tools. Expanded TCRs were defined as those above a frequency of 2 per 1,000, corresponding to the top 1% of the tumor frequency distribution. Expanded tumor TCRs statistically deemed absent (corrected P<0.05) from at least one tumor region were classed as regional, and all other expanded tumor TCRs were classed as ubiquitous. Each repertoire was subsampled 100 times to 5,000 TCRs, after which Renyi diversity was computed with the R vegan package. CDR3 similarity networks were built from amino acid triplet string-kernel similarity, connecting CDR3s with pairwise similarity above 0.82. In TCRdb, the public reads were trimmed at Q25 with fastp and aligned with MiXCR, with productive beta chains retained. Merged by CDR3 protein, the rows form single entries marked with the most common genes and DNA. None of the V and J calls come from the authors' own analysis; TCRdb made them. For this sample there are 9,000 to 13,000 distinct CDR3 sequences; roughly 8% appear just once. About a fifth of the sample belongs to the ten largest clones.

What the work shows at the level of the full study, not this receptor alone: TCR-seq coverage of tumor T cells was estimated at only approximately 7% for alpha chains and about 13% for beta chains. Confirming at a functional level the hypothesis that regional TCRs recognize regional mutations was considered to require additional single-cell paired TCR alpha and beta sequencing. Counts of ubiquitous and regional expanded TCRs were found to correlate with counts of ubiquitous and regional nonsynonymous mutations, respectively. The number of expanded intratumoral alpha and beta TCRs correlated with the tumor nonsynonymous mutation count.

The clonotype was recovered from a male donor with early-stage non-small cell lung cancer. The V gene is TRBV20-1 and the J gene is TRBJ1-2; the D gene assignment is ambiguous. The source material was lung tumor tissue, sampled at surgery. Read as DNA, the sequence is TGCAGTGCTAGAACCTCTCCAAGGGATGGCTACACCTTC. Its translation is CSARTSPRDGYTF.